This entry features one TCR beta chain sequence. Its target is unknown. The sample comes from a study of shared clonotypes between healthy human individuals. Whole-study context: There were three CD4 naive, three CD4 memory, two CD8 naive and one CD8 memory plates per donor. Findings and caveats of the study: The study found roughly 5.3% of naive CD4 clonotypes shared across a handful of donors.

Naive CD8 cells lacked CD45RO, underwent positive selection for CCR7 and left out terminally differentiated effector memory CD45RA+ cells. Every subset had its genomic DNA shared out evenly among several immunoSEQ plates. Libraries were prepared by immunoSEQ multiplex PCR; TCRdb keeps only in-frame clonotypes and omits some of them. The profile covers roughly 850,000 clones, with roughly 96% appearing a single time and over 0.2% taken by the ten largest. Material for sequencing was naive CD8+ T cells sorted from blood. This clonotype was obtained from a man aged 25-45 years in good health.

In nucleotides, the CDR3 is TGTGCCAGCAGCTTGAGGAGGGGGGCCTCATCGGCTAACTATGGCTACACCTTC. The encoded protein is CASSLRRGASSANYGYTF. V usage is TRBV7-8 and J usage is TRBJ1-2, with D possibly matching TRBD1 (6 bases). This CDR3 has 18 amino acids. Trimming pared 3 bases from V and 0 bases from J, leaving 20 bases between. CDR1 is SGHVS and CDR2 is FQNEAQ in the germline V gene.